Shown below are 4 T cell receptor beta chains from a single sample sequenced in a study of blood T cells in healthy people across ages. A second roughly 6 to 11 cycle PCR used barcoded and J-beta primers. From the 5' RACE reads, TCRdb called clonotypes with MiXCR, one entry per CDR3 protein. The sample lists about 1,500,000 distinct CDR3 sequences, roughly 40% occurring once. Sequencing was carried out using blood. These receptors were collected from a woman aged 18 to 35 in good health.

For this clonotype: A read error may be the cause here, since a much bigger clone is one base away. This rearrangement joins TRBV4-1 to TRBJ2-3; tentative D call: TRBD2 (7 bases). The CDR3 runs to 14 residues. Germline V gene sequence: CDR1 MGHRA, CDR2 YSYEKL. V was shortened by 3 bases and J by 4 bases, with 11 bases between the two germline ends. The CDR3 here is CASSHCGGPDTQYF. CDR3 DNA: TGCGCCAGCAGCCATTGCGGGGGCCCAGATACGCAGTATTTT.

This chain uses TRBV7-8 with TRBJ2-4; D might be TRBD1 or TRBD2, each matching 5 bases. The V gene lost 1 base and the J gene lost 16 bases, with 20 bases spanning the gap. Germline CDR1 SGHVS, CDR2 FQNEAQ. The CDR3 length is 14 residues. The CDR3 protein is CASSLGGTRGEIYF. CDR3 DNA sequence: TGTGCCAGCAGCTTAGGGGGGACCCGGGGCGAAATCTACTTC.

The table lists this clonotype with a count of one. The V call is TRBV5-1, the J call TRBJ2-1, with TRBD2 matching 11 bases. This CDR3 comprises 15 residues. Per germline, CDR1 SGHRS and CDR2 YFSETQ. Losses at the gene ends were 2 bases for V and 5 bases for J; bases not matched to a gene: 3. CDR3 sequence (DNA): TGCGCCAGCAGCTTATGGGGACTAGCGGACAATGAGCAGTTCTTC. Its translation is CASSLWGLADNEQFF.

The genes are TRBV11-2 and TRBJ2-7; TRBD1 agrees at 9 bases. This CDR3 has 15 amino acids. From germline, CDR1 is SGHAT and CDR2 FQNNGV. Trimming cost V 4 bases and J 5 bases; bases outside gene matches: 9. This CDR3 reads CASSSPRDRVNEQYF. The CDR3 coding sequence is TGTGCCAGCAGCTCCCCCCGGGACAGGGTAAACGAGCAGTACTTC.